This TCR beta chain was recovered during a study of PD-L1 blockade in urothelial cancer. Produced via immunoSEQ multiplex PCR; TCRdb's table is partial and in-frame only. The top ten hold 3.5% to 4.5% of the sample, which has 50,000 or so clones, approximately 80% seen once. The V end lost 4 bases, the J end lost 5 bases, and 14 bases lay between the germline ends. From germline, CDR1 is MNHNY and CDR2 SVGAGI (reference sequence). The CDR3 covers 14 residues. The sequence was collected from a man between 65 and 85 years old with urothelial cancer. The V and J genes are TRBV6-6 and TRBJ2-5; D possibly corresponds to TRBD2 (6 bases). The starting material was PBMCs, obtained around atezolizumab (anti-PD-L1) treatment. CDR3 DNA: TGTGCCAGCAGTTTACCAGGGAGCGGGGAGACCCAGTACTTC. This codes for CASSLPGSGETQYF.